This TCR beta chain was captured by sequencing in a study of PD-1 blockade in classical Hodgkin lymphoma. Study-wide context: Nivolumab was administered to patients intravenously at 3 mg/kg every 2 weeks.

Concerning this clone itself: Its specificity is not known.

Described time point: cycle 4 day 1 (C4D1), after more than five weeks of nivolumab. Every patient had relapsed following autologous stem cell transplantation, and cohorts differed in brentuximab vedotin exposure. Profiled with immunoSEQ multiplex PCR; TCRdb holds only in-frame clones, not every one. The sample has some 53,000 clones, around nine tenths seen once. Overall study results and limits: A reduction in baseline TCR diversity was reportedly seen in newly diagnosed patients relative to healthy donors. Exclusion was applied to patients who started nivolumab under 1 year after ASCT. There was a significant rise in CD4+ TCR diversity by C4D1, with no such rise for CD8+.

The V and J ends lost 7 bases and 5 bases respectively, with 14 bases between them. CDR1 and CDR2 (germline): SNHLY, FYNNEI. The CDR3 runs to 13 residues. This sequence joins TRBV2 and TRBJ1-1; TRBD1 is a possible D gene (5 bases). The receptor comes from a human donor with classical Hodgkin lymphoma. Sequenced material: peripheral blood mononuclear cells (PBMCs), taken before the fourth cycle of nivolumab. The CDR3 DNA follows: TGTGCCAGCACCACCGCAGGGTGGACTGAAGCTTTCTTT. Amino acid sequence: CASTTAGWTEAFF.